This T cell receptor beta chain was sequenced during a study of shared clonotypes between healthy human individuals. At the level of the study: Donors were two women and a few men aged 18 to 49.

Data came from immunoSEQ multiplex PCR; TCRdb stores just in-frame clones and leaves some out. The sample has roughly 450,000 clones, 60% to 85% seen once. Study donors comprised healthy, HIV-negative adults devoid of recent acute infection or vaccination. For genomic DNA, unsorted samples relied on roughly 100 million PBMCs. The sequence came from a woman aged 40 to 50 in good health. Some clones in this sample may be carry-over from other donors' samples. The material sequenced was PBMCs.

CDR3 sequence (DNA): TGTGCCTGGAGTGGCCCCGGGACAGGGGATAACGAGCAGTACTTC. It codes for CAWSGPGTGDNEQYF. V gene TRBV30 combines with J gene TRBJ2-7, with 10 bases matching TRBD1. Germline lookup yields CDR1 GTSNPN and CDR2 SVGIG (reference sequence). The trim removed 1 base at V and 5 bases at J, leaving 8 bases unmatched. The CDR3 runs to 15 residues.